This T cell receptor beta chain was retrieved from a study of blood T cell repertoires in COVID-19. Looking at the study overall: The origin of the acute and convalescent COVID-19 samples was the United States, Italy and Spain.

The table came from immunoSEQ multiplex PCR; TCRdb's copy has only in-frame clones and leaves some out. The repertoire holds roughly 66,000 clones, 90% to 95% seen once, with less than 8% in the top ten. The sample taken for sequencing was peripheral blood. This clonotype originated in a human donor in a cohort sampled during active COVID-19.

The CDR3 bases are TGCGCCAGCAGAGGACAATACAGGAGTAATGAAAAACTGTTTTTT. Amino acids: CASRGQYRSNEKLFF. J is TRBJ1-4 and V is TRBV4-3, with a tentative D call TRBD1 (5 bases). The ends were cut back, 6 bases at V and 4 bases at J, with 15 bases in the middle. Germline V gene lookup returns CDR1 LGHNA and CDR2 YSLEER. There are 15 residues in the CDR3.